This TCR beta chain was identified during a study of T-cell reconstitution after alpha-beta-depleted transplantation in children. The authors prepared the TCRbeta library with unique molecular identifiers. TCRdb independently ran MiXCR on the PCR reads; one entry per CDR3 protein. The table has 500,000 to 600,000 distinct CDR3 sequences, 32% seen once; the top ten hold 2% to 3%. The length of the CDR3 is 14 residues. Between the trimmed V and J ends, which lost 1 base and 4 bases, there was a span of 11 bases. This clonotype appeared a few times. The source material was PBMCs from the stem cell graft donor, sampled from the stem cell graft. The rearrangement uses TRBV12-3 or TRBV12-4 and TRBJ2-7; perhaps TRBD1 as D (6 bases). This TCR derives from a human donor who donated a stem cell graft to a child with aplastic anemia. The CDR3 loop reads CASSLVDRGYEQYF. CDR3 bases: TGTGCCAGCAGTTTAGTGGACAGAGGGTACGAGCAGTACTTC.